What follows are 26 T cell receptor beta chains derived from one specimen sequenced in a study of shared clonotypes between healthy human individuals. Clones were read by immunoSEQ multiplex PCR, and TCRdb kept only the in-frame ones, dropping some. The data show some 2 million clones, 90% to 95% seen once. Sample: naive CD4+ T cells sorted from blood. The subset is: CD45RA+ positively selected. The receptors originated from a man younger than 35 in good health.

This clone was counted once. The rearrangement joins TRBV6-5 to TRBJ2-5, with TRBD2 identical over 7 bases. CDR1 and CDR2 (germline): MNHEY, SVGAGI. The CDR3 runs 13 residues. V gave up 10 bases and J gave up 2 bases; unmatched junction bases: 7. CDR3 nucleotides: TGTGCCACCGGGGCGGGGGTGCAAGAGACCCAGTACTTC. Its protein product is CATGAGVQETQYF.

V gene TRBV2 combines with J gene TRBJ2-3; unclear D gene. Between the trimmed V and J ends, which lost 7 bases and 4 bases, there was a span of 9 bases. The germline CDR1 and CDR2 sequences are SNHLY and FYNNEI. The CDR3 is 12 amino acids. CDR3 bases: TGTGCCAGCAACCCTAGGGCAGATACGCAGTATTTT. This sequence encodes CASNPRADTQYF.

The chain uses TRBV25-1 and TRBJ2-3, with 8 bases matching TRBD1. V shed 6 bases, J shed 7 bases, and the junction held 6 bases outside the gene matches. In germline, CDR1 is MGHDK, CDR2 SYGVNS. The CDR3 is 13 amino acids. The CDR3 bases are TGTGCCAGCAGGGATCAGGGGGCACATACGCAGTATTTT. This gives the protein CASRDQGAHTQYF.

This chain links TRBV4-1 with TRBJ1-4, with a weak D call TRBD1 (6 bases). CDR3 length: 18 amino acids. Per the germline V gene, CDR1 is MGHRA and CDR2 is YSYEKL. V lost 0 bases and J 0 bases, leaving 14 bases between the germline ends. CDR3 in amino acids: CASSQEGGGPTTNEKLFF. In DNA form, the CDR3 reads TGCGCCAGCAGCCAAGAAGGAGGGGGTCCAACAACTAATGAAAAACTGTTTTTT.

The gene calls are TRBV6-6 and TRBJ2-7; D gene uncertain. V gave up 0 bases and J gave up 2 bases, with 8 bases separating them. Per the germline V gene, CDR1 is MNHNY and CDR2 is SVGAGI (reference sequence). The CDR3 spans 14 residues. The CDR3, as DNA: TGTGCCAGCAGTTACTCGACGCGTACCTACGAGCAGTACTTC. This codes for CASSYSTRTYEQYF.

This sequence joins TRBV5-5 and TRBJ1-5; 11 nucleotides match TRBD1. CDR1 and CDR2 (germline): SGHKS, YYEKEE (reference sequence). With 4 bases clipped from V and 6 bases from J, the junction kept 6 bases outside the gene matches. The CDR3 covers 15 residues. DNA for the CDR3: TGTGCCAGCAGCCCAGGACAGGGGGCTATTCAGCCCCAGCATTTT. Translating it yields CASSPGQGAIQPQHF.

Points on this clone: At one boundary the junction diverges from the germline segment, which might be a read error. The chain links TRBV5-4 to TRBJ2-3; 9 nucleotides align to TRBD2. This CDR3 has 12 amino acids. CDR1 is SGHNT and CDR2 is YYREEE in the germline V gene (reference sequence). The CDR3: CASSWSSGSSFF. The CDR3, as DNA: TGTGCCAGCAGCTGGAGTAGCGGGAGTAGTTTTTTT.

The sample holds a few counts of this clone. CDR3 protein: CASSPKRVGYGYTF. CDR3 nucleotides: TGTGCCAGCAGCCCCAAGAGGGTAGGGTATGGCTACACCTTC. The chain has TRBV14 and TRBJ1-2, with D unclear. V was cut by 4 bases and J by 5 bases, with 14 bases left in between. There are 14 residues in the CDR3. Looked up from germline, CDR1 is SGHDN and CDR2 is FVKESK.

The chain employs TRBV5-1 and TRBJ2-2; D call uncertain. Trimming removed 6 bases at V and 1 base at J, with 7 bases between. CDR3 length: 13 residues. In germline, CDR1 is SGHRS, CDR2 YFSETQ. CDR3 coding DNA: TGCGCCAGCACCCGGCAGAACACCGGGGAGCTGTTTTTT. Amino acid sequence: CASTRQNTGELFF.

This sequence joins TRBV2 and TRBJ2-1; D possibly corresponds to TRBD1 (6 bases). Germline V gene lookup returns CDR1 SNHLY and CDR2 FYNNEI. The CDR3 has 12 amino acids. The V end was cut by 1 base, the J end by 10 bases, with 8 bases between. The CDR3 nucleotides are TGTGCCAGCAGTGAAGTGGACAGAGAGCAGTTCTTC. Encoded protein: CASSEVDREQFF.

V is TRBV2 and J is TRBJ1-1, with a possible D match to TRBD1 (6 bases). The V gene's germline CDR1 is SNHLY and CDR2 FYNNEI. CDR3 size: 15 residues. Between the trimmed V and J ends, which lost 7 bases and 3 bases, there was a span of 18 bases. The CDR3 DNA reads as TGTGCCAGCACCTCGAGGGGGGTCGGAGACACTGAAGCTTTCTTT. Amino acids: CASTSRGVGDTEAFF.

The chain joins TRBV6-5 to TRBJ2-3; no reliable D call. V gave up 6 bases and J gave up 6 bases, with 16 bases separating them. This CDR3 is built from 14 residues. Germline values: CDR1 MNHEY, CDR2 SVGAGI. CDR3 DNA sequence: TGTGCCAGCAGCCGTGGGTCTGAGGCCGATACGCAGTATTTT. Its protein product is CASSRGSEADTQYF.

V gene TRBV10-3 combines with J gene TRBJ1-4, with D tentatively TRBD1 (6 bases). With 2 bases removed from V and 7 bases from J, the gap between germline ends came to 8 bases. From germline, CDR1 is ENHRY and CDR2 SYGVKD. This CDR3 has 13 residues. CDR3: CAISEIRGEKLFF. Written as DNA, the CDR3 is TGTGCCATCAGTGAGATCAGGGGTGAAAAACTGTTTTTT.

The chain recombines TRBV19 with TRBJ2-5; no firm D call. The germline V and J ends were trimmed by 9 bases and 0 bases, with 11 bases remaining between them. The CDR3 runs 13 residues. Germline assignment: CDR1 LNHDA and CDR2 SQIVND (reference sequence). The CDR3, as DNA: TGTGCCAGCAGGAGTCGTTACCAAGAGACCCAGTACTTC. Its protein is CASRSRYQETQYF.

The chain links TRBV2 to TRBJ1-6, with 7 positions matching TRBD1. Germline V CDR1 and CDR2: SNHLY, FYNNEI. J lost 10 bases, V lost 6 bases, and 9 bases had no gene match. This CDR3 contains 14 residues. The CDR3 region is CASRPGTERSPLHF. CDR3 nucleotides: TGTGCCAGCAGACCCGGGACAGAGAGATCACCCCTCCACTTT.

The rearrangement links TRBV10-2 to TRBJ2-7; D remains ambiguous. V was trimmed by 3 bases and J by 0 bases, leaving 12 bases between them. The CDR3 has 15 residues. Germline V gene data show CDR1 as WSHSY and CDR2 as SAAADI. The CDR3 sequence: CASSDHGSSSYEQYF. In nucleotides, the CDR3 is TGCGCCAGCAGTGATCACGGGTCCAGCTCCTACGAGCAGTACTTC.

V gene TRBV4-1 combines with J gene TRBJ2-2, with 10 positions matching TRBD2. The germline V gene encodes CDR1 MGHRA and CDR2 YSYEKL. The CDR3 consists of 17 residues. The junction had 4 bases not matched to a gene; V was cut back by 1 base and J by 2 bases. The CDR3 loop reads CASSQGGLADNTGELFF. The CDR3 DNA is TGCGCCAGCAGCCAAGGCGGACTAGCGGACAACACCGGGGAGCTGTTTTTT.

Only one count was recorded for this clone. The gene calls are TRBV11-2 and TRBJ1-1; D gene uncertain. Looked up from germline, CDR1 is SGHAT and CDR2 is FQNNGV. V lost 5 bases, J lost 1 base, and 8 bases lay in between. This CDR3 is built from 13 residues. CDR3 DNA: TGTGCCAGCAGCCCCCGAACGAACACTGAAGCTTTCTTT. It yields the protein CASSPRTNTEAFF.

This chain links TRBV23-1 with TRBJ1-3; no definite D call. TRBV23-1 is an ORF, with its function uncertain. V gave up 4 bases and J gave up 7 bases, with 11 bases separating them. The CDR3 contains 13 residues. For the CDR3, the DNA is TGCGCCAGCAGTCGGAGGGATAGGAACACCATATATTTT. It specifies CASSRRDRNTIYF.

The DNA of the CDR3 is TGCGCCAGCAGCTGGGACACCGGGAGGGTAGAGCAGTACTTC. The encoded protein is CASSWDTGRVEQYF. The chain couples TRBV5-1 to TRBJ2-7; 8 nucleotides align to TRBD2. The J segment lost 7 bases and the V segment lost 3 bases, leaving 9 bases of the junction unmatched. The CDR3 loop spans 14 amino acids. The germline gives CDR1 SGHRS, CDR2 YFSETQ.

The CDR3 here is CASSPQGAAETQYF. In nucleotides, the CDR3 is TGTGCCAGCTCACCACAGGGGGCAGCAGAGACCCAGTACTTC. V usage is TRBV18 and J usage is TRBJ2-5, with 7 bases identical to TRBD1. Germline CDR1 and CDR2: KGHSH and LQKENI. The V and J ends lost 1 base and 4 bases, in that order; junction bases with no gene match: 3. The CDR3 length is 14 residues.

The V and J genes are TRBV2 and TRBJ1-1, with D possibly being TRBD1 (5 bases). V gave up 6 bases and J gave up 10 bases, with 15 bases separating them. The CDR3 spans 12 residues. Germline V gene sequence: CDR1 SNHLY, CDR2 FYNNEI. CDR3 region: CASSYAPGVAFF. CDR3 DNA: TGTGCCAGCAGCTACGCCCCGGGGGTAGCTTTCTTT.

The rearrangement uses TRBV10-3 and TRBJ1-5; D gene uncertain. Germline V lookup: CDR1 ENHRY, CDR2 SYGVKD. V was cut by 10 bases and J by 2 bases, with 15 bases left in between. The CDR3 runs to 14 residues. CDR3 in amino acids: CASSPRIGNQPQHF. Here the CDR3 DNA reads TGTGCCAGCAGCCCCCGTATTGGCAATCAGCCCCAGCATTTT.

This clone was seen only once. The sample holds other DNA sequences that translate to the same CDR3. The chain combines TRBV5-1 with TRBJ1-1, with D tentatively TRBD1 (5 bases). The germline CDR1 and CDR2 sequences are SGHRS and YFSETQ. The CDR3 loop spans 14 amino acids. V was trimmed by 4 bases and J by 2 bases, leaving 12 bases between them. Here the CDR3 reads CASSPQGGNTEAFF. The CDR3 DNA reads as TGCGCCAGCAGCCCCCAGGGCGGAAACACTGAAGCTTTCTTT. Based on the CDR3 plus reference TRBV5-1 and TRBJ1-1, the full variable domain is KAGVTQTPRYLIKTRGQQVTLSCSPISGHRSVSWYQQTPGQGLQFLFEYFSETQRNKGNFPGRFSGRQFSNSRSEMNVSTLELGDSALYLCASSPQGGNTEAFFGQGTRLTVV.

Concerning this clone itself: A junction boundary mismatches the germline segment, possibly from a read error. Other DNA sequences within the sample encode an identical CDR3. This sequence joins TRBV5-1 and TRBJ2-1; no clear D gene. CDR3 length: 15 amino acids. Germline V gene lookup returns CDR1 SGHRS and CDR2 YFSETQ. The CDR3 region has the DNA TGCGCCAGCAGCTTGGTGGTGGGCTCCTATAATGAGCAGTTCTTC. This translates into CASSLVVGSYNEQFF. The whole variable domain, remainder taken from reference TRBV5-1 and TRBJ2-1, is KAGVTQTPRYLIKTRGQQVTLSCSPISGHRSVSWYQQTPGQGLQFLFEYFSETQRNKGNFPGRFSGRQFSNSRSEMNVSTLELGDSALYLCASSLVVGSYNEQFFGPGTRLTVL.

The rearrangement links TRBV6-5 to TRBJ2-7; 7 bases are a match to TRBD2. V lost 2 bases to trimming and J lost 3 bases; unmatched junction nucleotides: 4. Germline V gene sequence: CDR1 MNHEY, CDR2 SVGAGI. CDR3 length equals 14 residues. CDR3 sequence: CASSYGREGYEQYF. The CDR3 region has the DNA TGTGCCAGCAGTTACGGCAGGGAGGGCTACGAGCAGTACTTC.